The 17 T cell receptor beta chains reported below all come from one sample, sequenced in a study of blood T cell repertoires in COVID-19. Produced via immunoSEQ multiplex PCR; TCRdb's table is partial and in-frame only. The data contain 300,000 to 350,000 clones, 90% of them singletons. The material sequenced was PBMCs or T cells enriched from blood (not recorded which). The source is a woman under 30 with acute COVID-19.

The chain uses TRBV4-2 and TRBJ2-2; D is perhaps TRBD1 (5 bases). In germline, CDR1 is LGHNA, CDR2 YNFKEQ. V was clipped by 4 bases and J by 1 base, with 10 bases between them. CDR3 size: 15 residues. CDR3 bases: TGTGCCAGCAGCCTTCCCGACAGGAACACCGGGGAGCTGTTTTTT. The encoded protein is CASSLPDRNTGELFF.

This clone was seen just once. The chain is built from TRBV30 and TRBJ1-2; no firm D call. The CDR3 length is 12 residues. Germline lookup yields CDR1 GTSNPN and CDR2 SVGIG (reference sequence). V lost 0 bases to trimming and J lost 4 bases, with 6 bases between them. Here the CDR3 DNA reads TGTGCCTGGAGTGTACTACCCTATGGCTACACCTTC. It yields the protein CAWSVLPYGYTF.

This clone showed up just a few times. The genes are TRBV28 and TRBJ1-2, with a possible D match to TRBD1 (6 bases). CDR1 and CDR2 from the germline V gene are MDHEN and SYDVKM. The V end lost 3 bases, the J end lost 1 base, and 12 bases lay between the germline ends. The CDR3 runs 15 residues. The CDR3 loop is CASSLGRGSNYGYTF. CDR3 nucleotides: TGTGCCAGCAGTTTGGGTAGGGGGAGTAACTATGGCTACACCTTC.

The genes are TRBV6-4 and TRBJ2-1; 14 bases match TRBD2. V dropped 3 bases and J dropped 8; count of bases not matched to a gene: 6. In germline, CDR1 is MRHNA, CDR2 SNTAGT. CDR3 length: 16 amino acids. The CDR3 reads CASSESGTSGSHEQFF. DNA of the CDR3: TGTGCCAGCAGTGAGTCCGGGACTAGCGGGAGTCATGAGCAGTTCTTC.

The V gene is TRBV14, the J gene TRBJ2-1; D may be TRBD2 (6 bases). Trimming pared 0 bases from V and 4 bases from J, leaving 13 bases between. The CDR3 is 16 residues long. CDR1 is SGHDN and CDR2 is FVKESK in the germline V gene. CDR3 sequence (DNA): TGTGCCAGCAGCCAAGATCTGACGGGAGTATACAATGAGCAGTTCTTC. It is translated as CASSQDLTGVYNEQFF.

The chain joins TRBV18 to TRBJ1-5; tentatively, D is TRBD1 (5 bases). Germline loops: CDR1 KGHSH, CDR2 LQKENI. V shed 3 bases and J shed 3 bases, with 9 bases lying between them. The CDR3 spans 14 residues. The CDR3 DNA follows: TGTGCCAGCTCACCCCGGGACTTCAATCAGCCCCAGCATTTT. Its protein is CASSPRDFNQPQHF.

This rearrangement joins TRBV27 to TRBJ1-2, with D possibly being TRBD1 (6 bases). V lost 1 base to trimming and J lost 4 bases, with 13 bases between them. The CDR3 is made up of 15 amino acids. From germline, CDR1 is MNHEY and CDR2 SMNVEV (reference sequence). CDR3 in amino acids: CASSLFAGVPYGYTF. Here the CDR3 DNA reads TGTGCCAGCAGTTTATTTGCAGGGGTTCCCTATGGCTACACCTTC.

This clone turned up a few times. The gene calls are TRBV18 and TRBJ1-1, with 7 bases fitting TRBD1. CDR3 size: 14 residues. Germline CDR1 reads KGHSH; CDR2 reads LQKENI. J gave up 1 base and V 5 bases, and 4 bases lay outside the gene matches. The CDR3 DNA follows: TGTGCCAGCTCAAAAGACAGGGAGAACACTGAAGCTTTCTTT. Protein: CASSKDRENTEAFF.

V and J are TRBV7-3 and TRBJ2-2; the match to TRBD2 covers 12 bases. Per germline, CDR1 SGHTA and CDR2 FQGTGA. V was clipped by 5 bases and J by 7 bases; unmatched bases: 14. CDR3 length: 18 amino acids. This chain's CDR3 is CASSPYLAGGPIGGELFF. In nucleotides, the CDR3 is TGTGCCAGCAGCCCCTACCTAGCGGGAGGGCCGATTGGCGGGGAGCTGTTTTTT.

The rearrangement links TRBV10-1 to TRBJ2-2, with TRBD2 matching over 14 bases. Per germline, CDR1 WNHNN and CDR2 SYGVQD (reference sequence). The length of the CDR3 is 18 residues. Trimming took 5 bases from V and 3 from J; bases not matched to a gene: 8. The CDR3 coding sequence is TGCGCCAGCAGTTCGGGACTAGCGGGAGTGTCTGACACCGGGGAGCTGTTTTTT. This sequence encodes CASSSGLAGVSDTGELFF.

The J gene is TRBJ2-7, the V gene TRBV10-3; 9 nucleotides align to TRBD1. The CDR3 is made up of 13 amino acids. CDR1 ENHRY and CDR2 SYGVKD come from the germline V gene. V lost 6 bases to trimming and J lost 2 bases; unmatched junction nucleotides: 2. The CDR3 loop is CAIRDRGTYEQYF. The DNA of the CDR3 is TGTGCCATCAGGGACAGGGGAACCTACGAGCAGTACTTC.

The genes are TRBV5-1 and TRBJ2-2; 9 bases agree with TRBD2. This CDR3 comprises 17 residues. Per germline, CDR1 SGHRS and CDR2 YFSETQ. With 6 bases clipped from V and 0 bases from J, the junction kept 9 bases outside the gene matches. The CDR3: CASITGAGGANTGELFF. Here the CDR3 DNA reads TGCGCCAGCATCACAGGAGCGGGAGGAGCGAACACCGGGGAGCTGTTTTTT.

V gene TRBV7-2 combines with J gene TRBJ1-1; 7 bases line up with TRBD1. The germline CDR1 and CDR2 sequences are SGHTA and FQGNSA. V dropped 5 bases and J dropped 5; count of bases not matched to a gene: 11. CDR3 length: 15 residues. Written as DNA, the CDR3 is TGTGCCAGCAGCCCCCACAGCACAGGGGAGACTGAAGCTTTCTTT. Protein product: CASSPHSTGETEAFF.

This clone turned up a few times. CDR3 bases: TGTGCCAGCAGCTTATCTGGCAATCAGCCCCAGCATTTT. This translates into CASSLSGNQPQHF. The genes are TRBV7-2 and TRBJ1-5; no clear D. V was trimmed by 2 bases and J by 2 bases, leaving 4 bases between them. The CDR3 has 13 amino acids. Germline loops: CDR1 SGHTA, CDR2 FQGNSA.

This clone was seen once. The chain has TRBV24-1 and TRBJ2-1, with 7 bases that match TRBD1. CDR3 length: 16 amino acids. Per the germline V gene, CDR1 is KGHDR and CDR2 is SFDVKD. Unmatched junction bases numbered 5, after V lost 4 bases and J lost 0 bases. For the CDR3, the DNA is TGTGCCACCAGTGAGACAGGGTGGGACTCCTACAATGAGCAGTTCTTC. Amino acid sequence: CATSETGWDSYNEQFF.

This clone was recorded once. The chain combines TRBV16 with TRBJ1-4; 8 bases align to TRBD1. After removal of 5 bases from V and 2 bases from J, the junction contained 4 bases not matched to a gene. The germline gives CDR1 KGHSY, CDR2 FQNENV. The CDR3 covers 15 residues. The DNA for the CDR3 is TGTGCCAGCAGCTTGTCAGGGGGCACTAATGAAAAACTGTTTTTT. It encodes CASSLSGGTNEKLFF. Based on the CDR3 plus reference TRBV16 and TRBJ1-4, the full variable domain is GEEVAQTPKHLVRGEGQKAKLYCAPIKGHSYVFWYQQVLKNEFKFLISFQNENVFDETGMPKERFSAKCLPNSPCSLEIQATKLEDSAVYFCASSLSGGTNEKLFFGSGTQLSVL.

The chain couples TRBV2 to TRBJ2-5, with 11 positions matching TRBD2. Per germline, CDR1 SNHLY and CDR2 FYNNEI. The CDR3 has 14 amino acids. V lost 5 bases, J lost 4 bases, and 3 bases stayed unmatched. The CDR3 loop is CASSYLAGGETQYF. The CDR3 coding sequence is TGTGCCAGCAGTTACCTAGCGGGAGGAGAGACCCAGTACTTC. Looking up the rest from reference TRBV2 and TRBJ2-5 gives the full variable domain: EPEVTQTPSHQVTQMGQEVILRCVPISNHLYFYWYRQILGQKVEFLVSFYNNEISEKSEIFDDQFSVERPDGSNFTLKIRSTKLEDSAMYFCASSYLAGGETQYFGPGTRLLVL.